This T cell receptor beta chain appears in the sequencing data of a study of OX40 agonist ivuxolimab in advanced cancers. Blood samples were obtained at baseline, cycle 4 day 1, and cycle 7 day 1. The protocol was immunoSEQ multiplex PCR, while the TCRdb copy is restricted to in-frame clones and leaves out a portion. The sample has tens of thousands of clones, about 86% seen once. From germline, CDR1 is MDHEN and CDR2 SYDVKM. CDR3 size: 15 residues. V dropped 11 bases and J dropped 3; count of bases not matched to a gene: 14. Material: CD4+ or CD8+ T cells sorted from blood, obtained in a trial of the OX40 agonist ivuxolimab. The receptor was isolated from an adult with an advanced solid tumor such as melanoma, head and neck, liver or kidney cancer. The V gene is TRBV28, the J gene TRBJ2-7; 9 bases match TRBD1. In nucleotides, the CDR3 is TGTGCCGTCCAGGGAGCGACAGGGGGAAGCTACGAGCAGTACTTC. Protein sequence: CAVQGATGGSYEQYF.